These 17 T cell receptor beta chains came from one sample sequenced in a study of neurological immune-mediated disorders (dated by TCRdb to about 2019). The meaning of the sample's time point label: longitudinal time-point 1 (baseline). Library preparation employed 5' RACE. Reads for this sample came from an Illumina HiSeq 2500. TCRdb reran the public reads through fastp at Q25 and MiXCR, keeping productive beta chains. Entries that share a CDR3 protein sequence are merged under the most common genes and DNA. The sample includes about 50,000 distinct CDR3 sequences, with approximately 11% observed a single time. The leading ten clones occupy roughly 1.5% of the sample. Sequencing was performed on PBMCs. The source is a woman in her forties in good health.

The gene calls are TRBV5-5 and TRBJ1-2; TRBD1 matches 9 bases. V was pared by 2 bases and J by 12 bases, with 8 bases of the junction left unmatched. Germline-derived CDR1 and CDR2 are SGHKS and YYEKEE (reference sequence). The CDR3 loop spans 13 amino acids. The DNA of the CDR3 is TGTGCCAGCAGCTTCCTTCCCGGGACAGGGCACACCTTC. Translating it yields CASSFLPGTGHTF.

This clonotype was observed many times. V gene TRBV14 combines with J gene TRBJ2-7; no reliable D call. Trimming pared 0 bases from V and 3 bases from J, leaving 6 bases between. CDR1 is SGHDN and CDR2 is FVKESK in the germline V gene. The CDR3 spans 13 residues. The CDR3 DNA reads TGTGCCAGCAGCCAAGATAGCAGCTACGAGCAGTACTTC. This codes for CASSQDSSYEQYF.

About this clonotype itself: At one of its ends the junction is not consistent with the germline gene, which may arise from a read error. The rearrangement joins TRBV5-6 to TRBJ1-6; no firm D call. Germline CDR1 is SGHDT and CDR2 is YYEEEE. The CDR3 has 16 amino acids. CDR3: CTSSLGWAGSNSPLHF. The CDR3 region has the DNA TGTACCAGCAGCTTGGGGTGGGCAGGCTCTAATTCACCCCTCCACTTT. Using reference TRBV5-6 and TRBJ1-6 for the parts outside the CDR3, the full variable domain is DAGVTQSPTHLIKTRGQQVTLRCSPKSGHDTVSWYQQALGQGPQFIFQYYEEEERQRGNFPDRFSGHQFPNYSSELNVNALLLGDSALYLCTSSLGWAGSNSPLHFGNGTRLTVT.

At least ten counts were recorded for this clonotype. The CDR3 is CASSFETGPYFEQFF. For the CDR3, the DNA is TGCGCCAGCAGCTTTGAGACAGGGCCCTACTTTGAGCAGTTCTTC. The chain combines TRBV5-1 with TRBJ2-1; 7 bases are a match to TRBD1. This CDR3 contains 15 residues. Per the germline V gene, CDR1 is SGHRS and CDR2 is YFSETQ. With V trimmed by 2 bases and J by 9 bases, 11 bases remained unmatched.

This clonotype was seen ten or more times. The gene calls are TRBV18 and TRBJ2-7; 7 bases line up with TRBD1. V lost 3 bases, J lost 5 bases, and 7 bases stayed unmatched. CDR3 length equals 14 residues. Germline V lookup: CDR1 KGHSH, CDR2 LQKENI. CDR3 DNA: TGTGCCAGCTCACCTACTCGACAGGGCCACGAGCAGTACTTC. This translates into CASSPTRQGHEQYF.

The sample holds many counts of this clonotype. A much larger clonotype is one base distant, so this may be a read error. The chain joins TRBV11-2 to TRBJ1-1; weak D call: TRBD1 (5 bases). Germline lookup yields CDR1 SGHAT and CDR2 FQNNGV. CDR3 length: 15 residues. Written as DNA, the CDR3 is TGTGCCAACAGCTTAGATGGCGGGGCGAACACTGAAGCTTTCTTT. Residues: CANSLDGGANTEAFF. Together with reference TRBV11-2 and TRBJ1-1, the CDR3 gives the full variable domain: EAGVAQSPRYKIIEKRQSVAFWCNPISGHATLYWYQQILGQGPKLLIQFQNNGVVDDSQLPKDRFSAERLKGVDSTLKIQPAKLEDSAVYLCANSLDGGANTEAFFGQGTRLTVV.

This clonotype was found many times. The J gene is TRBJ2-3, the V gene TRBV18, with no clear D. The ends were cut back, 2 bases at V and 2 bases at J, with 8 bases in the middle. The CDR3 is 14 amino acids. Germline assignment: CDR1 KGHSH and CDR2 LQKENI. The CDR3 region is CASSPGRNTDTQYF. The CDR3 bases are TGTGCCAGCTCACCAGGGCGCAACACAGATACGCAGTATTTT. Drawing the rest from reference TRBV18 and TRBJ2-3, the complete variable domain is NAGVMQNPRHLVRRRGQEARLRCSPMKGHSHVYWYRQLPEEGLKFMVYLQKENIIDESGMPKERFSAEFPKEGPSILRIQQVVRGDSAAYFCASSPGRNTDTQYFGPGTRLTVL.

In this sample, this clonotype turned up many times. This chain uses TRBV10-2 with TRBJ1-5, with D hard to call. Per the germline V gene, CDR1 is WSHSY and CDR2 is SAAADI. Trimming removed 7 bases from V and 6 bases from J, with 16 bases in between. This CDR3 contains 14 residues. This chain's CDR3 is CASTGRVETQPQHF. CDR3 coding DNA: TGCGCCAGCACAGGACGGGTAGAGACTCAGCCCCAGCATTTT.

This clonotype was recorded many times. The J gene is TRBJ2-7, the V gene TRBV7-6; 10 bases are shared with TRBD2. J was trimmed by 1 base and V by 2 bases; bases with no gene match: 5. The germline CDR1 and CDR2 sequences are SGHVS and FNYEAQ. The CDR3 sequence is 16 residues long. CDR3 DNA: TGTGCCAGCAGCTTAATAGCTAGCGGGGGATCCTACGAGCAGTACTTC. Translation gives CASSLIASGGSYEQYF. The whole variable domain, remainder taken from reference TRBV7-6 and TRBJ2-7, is GAGVSQSPRYKVTKRGQDVALRCDPISGHVSLYWYRQALGQGPEFLTYFNYEAQQDKSGLPNDRFSAERPEGSISTLTIQRTEQRDSAMYRCASSLIASGGSYEQYFGPGTRLTVT.

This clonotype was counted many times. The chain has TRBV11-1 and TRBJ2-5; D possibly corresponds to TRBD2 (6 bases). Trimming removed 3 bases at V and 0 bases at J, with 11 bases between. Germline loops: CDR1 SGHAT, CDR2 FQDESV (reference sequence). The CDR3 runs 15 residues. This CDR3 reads CASSFQGGHQETQYF. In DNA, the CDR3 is TGTGCCAGCAGCTTCCAGGGAGGACACCAAGAGACCCAGTACTTC.

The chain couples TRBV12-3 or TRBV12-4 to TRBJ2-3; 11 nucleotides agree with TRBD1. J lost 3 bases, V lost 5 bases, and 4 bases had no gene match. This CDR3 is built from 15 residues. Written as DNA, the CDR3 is TGTGCCAGCAGTCGGACAGGGGGCAGGACAGATACGCAGTATTTT. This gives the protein CASSRTGGRTDTQYF.

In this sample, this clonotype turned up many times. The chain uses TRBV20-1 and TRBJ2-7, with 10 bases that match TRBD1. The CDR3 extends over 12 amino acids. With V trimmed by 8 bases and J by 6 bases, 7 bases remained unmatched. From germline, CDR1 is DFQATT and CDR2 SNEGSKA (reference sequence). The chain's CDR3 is CSFSGQGTEQYF. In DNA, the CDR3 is TGCAGTTTCTCGGGACAGGGGACCGAGCAGTACTTC.

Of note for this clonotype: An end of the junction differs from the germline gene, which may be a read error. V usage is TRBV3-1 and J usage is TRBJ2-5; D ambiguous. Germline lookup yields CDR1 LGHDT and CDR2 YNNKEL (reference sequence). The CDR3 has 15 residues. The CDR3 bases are TGTGCCAGCAGCCAAGATACAACAGCCCAAGAGACCCATTACTTT. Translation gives CASSQDTTAQETHYF.

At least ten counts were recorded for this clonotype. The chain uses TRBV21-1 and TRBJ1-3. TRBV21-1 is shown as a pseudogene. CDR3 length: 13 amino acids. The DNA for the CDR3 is TGTGCCAGCAGGAAAAGGCAGGGAAACACCATATATTTT. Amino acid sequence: CASRKRQGNTIYF.

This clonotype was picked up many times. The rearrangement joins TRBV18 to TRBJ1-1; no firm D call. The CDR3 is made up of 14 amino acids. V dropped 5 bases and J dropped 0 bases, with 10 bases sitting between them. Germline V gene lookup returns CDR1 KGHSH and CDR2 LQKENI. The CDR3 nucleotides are TGTGCCAGCTCATTACGCGCGGTGAACACTGAAGCTTTCTTT. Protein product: CASSLRAVNTEAFF.

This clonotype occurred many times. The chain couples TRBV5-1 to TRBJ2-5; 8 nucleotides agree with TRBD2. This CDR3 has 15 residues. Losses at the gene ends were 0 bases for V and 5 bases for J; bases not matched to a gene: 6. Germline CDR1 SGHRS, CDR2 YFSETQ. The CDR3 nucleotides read TGCGCCAGCAGCTTGGTCGCGGGGGGCGGGGAGACCCAGTACTTC. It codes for CASSLVAGGGETQYF. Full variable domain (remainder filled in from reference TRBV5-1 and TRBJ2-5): KAGVTQTPRYLIKTRGQQVTLSCSPISGHRSVSWYQQTPGQGLQFLFEYFSETQRNKGNFPGRFSGRQFSNSRSEMNVSTLELGDSALYLCASSLVAGGGETQYFGPGTRLLVL.

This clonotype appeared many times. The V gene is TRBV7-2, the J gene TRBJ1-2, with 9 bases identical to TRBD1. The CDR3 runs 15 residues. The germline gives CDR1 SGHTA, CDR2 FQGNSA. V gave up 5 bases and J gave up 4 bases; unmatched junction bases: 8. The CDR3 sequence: CASSGGTGYRYGYTF. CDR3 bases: TGTGCCAGCAGCGGTGGGACAGGGTACCGCTATGGCTACACCTTC.